Given below is one T cell receptor beta chain in context. The antigen remains undetermined. The data originate from a study of T cell responses to AZD1222 COVID-19 vaccine. Study-wide results and caveats: Regions 160-218 and 743-854 dominated among vaccine-associated CD4 TCRs spanning spike. Donors skewed white British and female; clonal diversity was possibly underestimated. The study found Spike-specific TCR breadth and depth rose after two AZD1222 doses.

Clones were read by immunoSEQ multiplex PCR, and TCRdb kept only the in-frame ones, dropping some. Of tens of thousands of clones in the sample, roughly 88% were seen once. Germline V CDR1 and CDR2: GTSNPN, SVGIG (reference sequence). Unmatched junction bases numbered 4, after V lost 1 base and J lost 1 base. The CDR3 has 15 residues. The sample in question was peripheral blood, obtained on day 0 of MenACWY control vaccination. This clonotype was obtained from an adult in good health. The chain combines TRBV30 with TRBJ2-7; 10 bases agree with TRBD2. CDR3 DNA sequence: TGTGCCTGGAGTGGGCTAGCGGGAGTATCCTACGAGCAGTACTTC. This translates into CAWSGLAGVSYEQYF.